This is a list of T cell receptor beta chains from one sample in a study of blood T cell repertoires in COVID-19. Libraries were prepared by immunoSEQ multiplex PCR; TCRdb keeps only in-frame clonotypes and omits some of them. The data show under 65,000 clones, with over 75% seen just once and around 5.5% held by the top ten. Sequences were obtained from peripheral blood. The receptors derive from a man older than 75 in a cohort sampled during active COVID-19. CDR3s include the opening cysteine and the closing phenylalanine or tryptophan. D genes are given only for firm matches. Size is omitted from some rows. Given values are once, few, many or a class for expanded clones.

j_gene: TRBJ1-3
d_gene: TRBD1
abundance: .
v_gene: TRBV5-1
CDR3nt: TGCGCCAGCAGCTTGGCGGGACAGGTCGGAAACACCATATATTTT
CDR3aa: CASSLAGQVGNTIYF

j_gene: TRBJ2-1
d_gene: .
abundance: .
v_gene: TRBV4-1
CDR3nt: TGCGCCAGCAGCCAAGTCGAGCGGGTATACAATGAGCAGTTCTTC
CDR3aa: CASSQVERVYNEQFF

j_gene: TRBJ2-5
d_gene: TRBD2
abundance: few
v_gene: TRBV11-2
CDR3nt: TGTGCCAGCAGCTCAGGACTAGCGGGAGTGAGTGGGGGAGAGACCCAGTACTTC
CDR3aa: CASSSGLAGVSGGETQYF

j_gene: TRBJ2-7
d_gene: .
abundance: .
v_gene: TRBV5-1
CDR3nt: TGCGCCAGCGGCCTTGGGGGGAGCTCCTACGAGCAGTACTTC
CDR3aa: CASGLGGSSYEQYF

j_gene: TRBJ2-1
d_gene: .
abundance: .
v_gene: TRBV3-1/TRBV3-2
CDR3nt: TGTGCCAGCAGCTCCCGGTTAGCCGAGTACAATGAGCAGTTCTTC
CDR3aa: CASSSRLAEYNEQFF

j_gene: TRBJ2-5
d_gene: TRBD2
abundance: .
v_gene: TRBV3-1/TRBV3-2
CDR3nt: TGTGCCAGCAGCCAAGGAGGGGGGACTAGCGGGGCGGAGACCCAGTACTTC
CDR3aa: CASSQGGGTSGAETQYF

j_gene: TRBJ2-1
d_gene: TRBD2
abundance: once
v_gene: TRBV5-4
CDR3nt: TGTGCCAGCAGCTTGGGAGGTCGCGGGGGGGCGGGTAATGAGCAGTTCTTC
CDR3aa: CASSLGGRGGAGNEQFF

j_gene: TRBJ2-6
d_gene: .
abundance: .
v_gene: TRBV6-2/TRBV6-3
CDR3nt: TGTGCCAGCAGTTACTTTAAGAGCTCTGGGGCCAACGTCCTGACTTTC
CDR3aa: CASSYFKSSGANVLTF

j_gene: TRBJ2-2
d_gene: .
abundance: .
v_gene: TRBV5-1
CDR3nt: TGCGCCAGCAGCTTGGGGGGAGCCTTGAACACCGGGGAGCTGTTTTTT
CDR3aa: CASSLGGALNTGELFF

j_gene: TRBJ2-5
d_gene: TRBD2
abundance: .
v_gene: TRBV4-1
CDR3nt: TGCGCCAGCAGCCAAGGCGGGCTAGCGGGGCGGGAGACCCAGTACTTC
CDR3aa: CASSQGGLAGRETQYF

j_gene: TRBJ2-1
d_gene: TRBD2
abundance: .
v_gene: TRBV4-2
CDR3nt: TGTGCCAGCAGCCAAGAAGAGCGGGGGAGCAATGAGCAGTTCTTC
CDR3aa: CASSQEERGSNEQFF

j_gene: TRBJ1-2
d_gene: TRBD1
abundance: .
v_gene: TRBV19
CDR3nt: TGTGCCAGTACCCCCTTTAGGGGGCGAGGGAACTATGGCTACACCTTC
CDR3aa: CASTPFRGRGNYGYTF

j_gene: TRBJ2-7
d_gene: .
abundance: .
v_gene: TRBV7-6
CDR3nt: TGTGCCAGCAGCTTAGCAGGGGTCCCCTACGAGCAGTACTTC
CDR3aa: CASSLAGVPYEQYF

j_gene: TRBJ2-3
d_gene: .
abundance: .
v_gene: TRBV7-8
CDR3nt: TGTGCCAGCAGCTTAGCTTATTCGGGGAGTACGGCAGATACGCAGTATTTT
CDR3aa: CASSLAYSGSTADTQYF

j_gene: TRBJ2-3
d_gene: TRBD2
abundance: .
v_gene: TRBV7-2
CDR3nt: TGTGCCAGCAGCCCTCAAGCGGGGAGCACAGATACGCAGTATTTT
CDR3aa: CASSPQAGSTDTQYF

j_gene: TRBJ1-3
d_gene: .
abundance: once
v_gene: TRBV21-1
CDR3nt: TGTGCCAGCAGCAAAACAAGGGAGGGATCAGGAAACACCATATATTTT
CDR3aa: CASSKTREGSGNTIYF

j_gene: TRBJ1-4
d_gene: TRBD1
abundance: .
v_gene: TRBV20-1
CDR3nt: TGCAGTGCTAGTGGGACAGGGGGTAATACAACTAATGAAAAACTGTTTTTT
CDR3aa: CSASGTGGNTTNEKLFF

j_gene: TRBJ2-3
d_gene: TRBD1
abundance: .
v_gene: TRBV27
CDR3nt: TGTGCCAGCAGTCGACGGACAGGGAGGACAGATACGCAGTATTTT
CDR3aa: CASSRRTGRTDTQYF

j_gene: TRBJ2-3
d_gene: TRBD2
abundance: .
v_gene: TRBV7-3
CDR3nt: TGTGCCAGCAGCCCGGGACTAGCGGGGGTCACAGATACGCAGTATTTT
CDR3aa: CASSPGLAGVTDTQYF

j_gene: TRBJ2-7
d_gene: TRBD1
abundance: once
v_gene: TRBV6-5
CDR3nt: TGTGCCAGCACCAGGGACAGGCTTTCCTACGAGCAGTACTTC
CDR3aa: CASTRDRLSYEQYF

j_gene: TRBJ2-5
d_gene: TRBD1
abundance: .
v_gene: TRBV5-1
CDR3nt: TGCGCCAGCAGCTTGGGCGGGACAGGGGCCCAAGAGACCCAGTACTTC
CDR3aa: CASSLGGTGAQETQYF

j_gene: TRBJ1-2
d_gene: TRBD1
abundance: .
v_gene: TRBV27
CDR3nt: TGTGCCAGCAGTCCGGGACAGGGGGCAAGCTATGGCTACACCTTC
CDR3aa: CASSPGQGASYGYTF

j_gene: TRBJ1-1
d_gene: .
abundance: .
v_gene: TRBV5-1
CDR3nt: TGCGCCAGCAGCACACGGACAGAGACTGAAGCTTTCTTT
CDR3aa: CASSTRTETEAFF

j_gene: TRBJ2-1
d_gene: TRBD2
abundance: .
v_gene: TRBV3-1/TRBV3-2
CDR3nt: TGTGCCAGCAGCCCGAGCGGGAGCTCCTACAATGAGCAGTTCTTC
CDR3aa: CASSPSGSSYNEQFF

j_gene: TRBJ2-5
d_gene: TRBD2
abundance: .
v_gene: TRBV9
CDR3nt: TGTGCCAGCAACGCGGGAGGTCAAGAGACCCAGTACTTC
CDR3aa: CASNAGGQETQYF

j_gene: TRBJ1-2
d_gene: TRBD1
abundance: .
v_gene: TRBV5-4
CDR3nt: TGTGCCAGCAGCTCTGGACAGGGCCTAAACTATGGCTACACCTTC
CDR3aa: CASSSGQGLNYGYTF

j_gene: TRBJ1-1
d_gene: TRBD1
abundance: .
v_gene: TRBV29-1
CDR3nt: TGCAGCGTTGAAGATCGGAAGGGGGCGAGCACTGAAGCTTTCTTT
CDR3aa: CSVEDRKGASTEAFF

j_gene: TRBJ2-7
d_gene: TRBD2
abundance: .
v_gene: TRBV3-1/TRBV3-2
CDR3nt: TGTGCCAGCAGCCAGGGGACTAGCGGGAGGGCCAGGTACGAGCAGTACTTC
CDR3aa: CASSQGTSGRARYEQYF

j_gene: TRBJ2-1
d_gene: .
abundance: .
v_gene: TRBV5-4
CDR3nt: TGTGCCAGCAGCTTGGCGGTGGGGCGGCACTACAATGAGCAGTTCTTC
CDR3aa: CASSLAVGRHYNEQFF

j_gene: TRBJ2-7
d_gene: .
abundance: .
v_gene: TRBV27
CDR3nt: TGTGCCAGCAGTCCCCAAACAGGGCCCCGCTCCTACGAGCAGTACTTC
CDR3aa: CASSPQTGPRSYEQYF

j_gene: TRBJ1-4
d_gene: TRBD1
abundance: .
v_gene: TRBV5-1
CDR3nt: TGCGCCAGCAGCCAAGGACAGGGTAATGAAAAACTGTTTTTT
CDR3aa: CASSQGQGNEKLFF